This T cell receptor (beta chain) appears in the sequencing data of a study of blood T cell repertoires in COVID-19 (dated by TCRdb to about 2020). Regarding the research as a whole: Collaborator samples came from the United States, Italy and Spain and covered acute and convalescent phases of COVID-19. Nearly every sample came with metadata listing a de-identified subject ID, COVID-19 status, age in years and sex. HLA class I and class II types, where available, came from metadata supplied by the sample provider rather than from assay-based typing. Samples were obtained from the ongoing ImmuneRACE study (first 160 participants) and from about 1,300 subjects provided by 6 global collaborators. The repertoires were released in a freely available public database intended as a resource for research on the immune response to SARS-CoV-2. The material from the prospective study consisted of cDNA or gDNA derived from T cells, B-cell-depleted T cells, or PBMCs. The dataset comprised deeply sampled blood TCRbeta repertoires from subjects exposed to, actively infected with, or recovered from COVID-19. The investigation overall reported the following: Clinical and demographic metadata were provided uncurated, with the amount varying by source and participant.

The collaborating institutions used their own protocols to collect whole blood in K2EDTA tubes. For TCRbeta analysis, collaborators shipped samples in one of three forms: frozen whole blood, isolated PBMCs, or DNA extracted from either of those sample types. The immunoSEQ Assay, a bias-controlled multiplex PCR, was used to amplify TCRbeta CDR3 regions from genomic DNA. The original methods were these. Nucleated cell counts per sample were estimated from amplification of reference gene primers within the assay. To quantify the absolute abundance of each unique TCRbeta CDR3 rearrangement, sequence reads were collapsed and filtered. For each sample, productive Simpson clonality was calculated by taking the square root of Simpson's diversity index across productive rearrangements. Entries here come from immuneACCESS through TCRdb and include only in-frame sequences with V and J called. Some clones fail to appear in such tables; in the studies checked, an unresolved V gene covers under half of the shortfall, and the cause of the remainder is unknown. V and J calls and clone size are copied from that table; D and trimming were computed from the DNA. For this sample there are around 100,000 clones; 75% to 90% appear just once. The top ten hold 26% of the sample.

Taken from cysteine to phenylalanine, the CDR3 has 12 residues. The sequence is cut down to CDR3 DNA, 36 bases in frame from base 1. CDR1 and CDR2, per the germline V gene, are SGHDN and FVKESK. V is clipped by 1 base and J by 9 bases, and the sequence between their germline boundaries is 9 bases long. In the case of this clone: Its cognate antigen has yet to be identified. No per-base quality is available; no much larger clone lies one base away.

This sequence originates from a man aged 60 to 69 with acute or convalescent COVID-19. The source material was peripheral blood. The chain links TRBV14 with TRBJ2-5, and possibly TRBD2, on 6 matching bases. Here is the DNA: TGTGCCAGCAGCCAAGCGGCGGGGCCCCAGTACTTC. It codes for CASSQAAGPQYF. With all but the CDR3 taken from the reference TRBV14 and TRBJ2-5 genes, the full variable domain is: EAGVTQFPSHSVIEKGQTVTLRCDPISGHDNLYWYRRVMGKEIKFLLHFVKESKQDESGMPNNRFLAERTGGTYSTLKVQPAELEDSGVYFCASSQAAGPQYFGPGTRLLVL.